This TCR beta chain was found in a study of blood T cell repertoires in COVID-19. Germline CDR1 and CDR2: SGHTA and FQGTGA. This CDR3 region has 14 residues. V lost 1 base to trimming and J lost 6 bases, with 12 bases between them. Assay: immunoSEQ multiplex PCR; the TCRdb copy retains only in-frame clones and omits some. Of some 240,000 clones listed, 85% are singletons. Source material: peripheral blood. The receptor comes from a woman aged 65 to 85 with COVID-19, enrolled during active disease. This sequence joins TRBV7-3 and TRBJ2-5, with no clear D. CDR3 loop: CASSLNHGVKTQYF. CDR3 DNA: TGTGCCAGCAGCTTAAATCACGGAGTGAAGACCCAGTACTTC.